The present T cell receptor beta chain was sequenced within a study of blood T cell repertoires in COVID-19. Looking at the study overall: Acute-phase and convalescent COVID-19 samples originated in the United States, Italy and Spain. In each case, the material was cDNA or gDNA derived from T cells, B-cell-depleted T cells, or PBMCs.

Trimming cost V 4 bases and J 0 bases, with 13 bases left between them. CDR3 length: 15 residues. Germline-derived CDR1 and CDR2 are SGHRS and YFSETQ. Sequenced by immunoSEQ multiplex PCR; TCRdb stores in-frame clones only, minus some. The table lists some 390,000 clones, over 75% of them singletons. A Seattle source enrolled patients during active infection and followed them longitudinally. The chain has TRBV5-1 and TRBJ1-1, with D tentatively TRBD1 (6 bases). Sequencing was done on a sample of peripheral blood. The receptor was isolated from an older woman with COVID-19, enrolled during active disease. Here the CDR3 DNA reads TGCGCCAGCAGCATGACAGGCTTTATGAACACTGAAGCTTTCTTT. This translates into CASSMTGFMNTEAFF.